Below are 30 T cell receptor beta chains sequenced from a single sample in a study of CD8 T cells in ankylosing spondylitis. A single record per CDR3 protein comes from TCRdb applying MiXCR to the 5' RACE reads. The table has about 220,000 distinct CDR3 sequences, under 12% seen once. The sample was blood, either unsorted or a sorted T cell fraction (not recorded which). Receptors originate from a male donor with ankylosing spondylitis or in good health (not recorded which).

This clonotype was detected ten times or more. The V gene is TRBV20-1, the J gene TRBJ1-1, with TRBD1 matching 7 bases. The CDR3 consists of 12 residues. The V gene's germline CDR1 is DFQATT and CDR2 SNEGSKA (reference sequence). Unmatched junction bases numbered 5, after V lost 6 bases and J lost 4 bases. In DNA, the CDR3 is TGCAGTGCAGACCAGGGGGGCACTGAAGCTTTCTTT. This gives the protein CSADQGGTEAFF.

In its sample, this clonotype was seen many times. The gene calls are TRBV7-2 and TRBJ1-5, with no clear D. This CDR3 is 13 amino acids long. CDR1 and CDR2 (germline): SGHTA, FQGNSA. Trimming stripped 2 bases from V and 5 bases from J, with 7 bases between. The CDR3 bases are TGTGCCAGCAGCTTATGGTTCGATCAGCCCCAGCATTTT. Translating gives CASSLWFDQPQHF.

Comment on this clonotype: This may be a read error, as it is one base from a much larger clone. The rearrangement links TRBV5-1 to TRBJ2-3; 9 bases are a match to TRBD2. This CDR3 region has 16 residues. CDR1 SGHRS and CDR2 YFSETQ come from the germline V gene. The chain's CDR3 is CASSSVGGGAADAQYF. For the CDR3, the DNA is TGCGCCAGCAGCTCCGTCGGCGGGGGGGCCGCAGATGCGCAGTATTTT.

This clonotype was counted ten times or more. The chain combines TRBV20-1 with TRBJ1-5, with D hard to call. Trimming took 2 bases from V and 5 from J, leaving 13 bases between them. The CDR3 length is 14 residues. Per the germline V gene, CDR1 is DFQATT and CDR2 is SNEGSKA (reference sequence). CDR3 loop: CSARQAVIDQPQHF. The CDR3 region has the DNA TGCAGTGCTAGACAGGCAGTAATCGATCAGCCCCAGCATTTT.

The sample holds many counts of this clonotype. This chain joins TRBV9 and TRBJ2-3; the match to TRBD2 covers 9 bases. The CDR3 spans 14 residues. CDR1 is SGDLS, CDR2 YYNGEE, per germline. J lost 1 base, V lost 3 bases, and 0 bases had no gene match. CDR3 residues: CASSASGGTDTQYF. CDR3 nucleotides: TGTGCCAGCAGCGCTAGCGGGGGCACAGATACGCAGTATTTT. The full variable domain, in which reference TRBV9 and TRBJ2-3 provide the parts outside the CDR3, is DSGVTQTPKHLITATGQRVTLRCSPRSGDLSVYWYQQSLDQGLQFLIQYYNGEERAKGNILERFSAQQFPDLHSELNLSSLELGDSALYFCASSASGGTDTQYFGPGTRLTVL.

This clonotype was seen once. The chain employs TRBV6-1 and TRBJ1-4; D might be TRBD1 (5 bases). The V and J ends lost 8 bases and 1 base respectively, with 17 bases between them. Germline CDR1 is MNHNS and CDR2 is SASEGT. The CDR3 consists of 16 residues. For the CDR3, the DNA is TGTGCCAGCGGCAAAAATAGGGGCGAAACTAATGAAAAACTGTTTTTT. It is translated as CASGKNRGETNEKLFF.

This clonotype was seen a few times. The chain joins TRBV7-8 to TRBJ2-1; a possible D gene is TRBD2 (7 bases). From germline, CDR1 is SGHVS and CDR2 FQNEAQ. There are 14 residues in the CDR3. V was shortened by 7 bases and J by 4 bases, with 14 bases between the two germline ends. As DNA, the CDR3 is TGTGCCAGCATCCAAGGGGGGGTGTACAATGAGCAGTTCTTC. Translating it yields CASIQGGVYNEQFF.

This clonotype was recorded at least ten times. The chain recombines TRBV5-6 with TRBJ1-3, with no clear D. V was clipped by 4 bases and J by 0 bases, with 11 bases between them. Germline CDR1 and CDR2: SGHDT and YYEEEE. CDR3 length equals 15 residues. The CDR3 sequence is CASSGQSHSGNTIYF. The CDR3 DNA reads as TGTGCCAGCAGCGGCCAAAGTCACTCTGGAAACACCATATATTTT.

This clonotype came up many times. V gene TRBV6-1 combines with J gene TRBJ1-2; D is ambiguous. CDR1 is MNHNS, CDR2 SASEGT, per germline. This CDR3 spans 12 amino acids. Trimming cost V 2 bases and J 7 bases, with 8 bases left between them. The CDR3 nucleotides are TGTGCCAGCAGTGAACTTCTCCGTGGCTACACCTTC. This sequence encodes CASSELLRGYTF.

V and J are TRBV29-1 and TRBJ2-1; 9 bases fit TRBD2. The V and J ends lost 0 bases and 7 bases, in that order; junction bases with no gene match: 13. The CDR3 runs to 17 residues. Germline V CDR1 and CDR2: SQVTM, ANQGSEA. CDR3 residues: CSVEDPRSGGPRNEQFF. The CDR3 DNA sequence: TGCAGCGTTGAAGACCCAAGAAGCGGGGGGCCCCGAAATGAGCAGTTCTTC.

This clonotype was recorded at least ten times. The V and J genes are TRBV5-1 and TRBJ1-3; possible D gene TRBD1, 6 bases. V was pared by 4 bases and J by 4 bases, with 15 bases between. Per germline, CDR1 SGHRS and CDR2 YFSETQ. This CDR3 has 15 amino acids. CDR3 in DNA: TGCGCCAGCAGCCTGAACCAGGGGTTGGGAAACACCATATATTTT. Translation gives CASSLNQGLGNTIYF.

The chain joins TRBV28 to TRBJ2-7, with D possibly matching TRBD1 (9 bases). The CDR3 extends over 14 amino acids. Germline CDR1 reads MDHEN; CDR2 reads SYDVKM. The V and J ends lost 7 bases and 3 bases respectively, with 16 bases between them. CDR3 sequence (DNA): TGTGCCAGCACGGGGGGGACAGGGAGCTACGAGCAGTACTTC. It is translated as CASTGGTGSYEQYF. The variable domain in full, with the rest retrieved from reference TRBV28 and TRBJ2-7, is DVKVTQSSRYLVKRTGEKVFLECVQDMDHENMFWYRQDPGLGLRLIYFSYDVKMKEKGDIPEGYSVSREKKERFSLILESASTNQTSMYLCASTGGTGSYEQYFGPGTRLTVT.

This CDR3 is CASSGPGQGNGYTF. The CDR3 DNA reads TGTGCCAGCAGTGGGCCGGGACAGGGGAATGGCTACACCTTC. This chain uses TRBV25-1 with TRBJ1-2, with 10 bases fitting TRBD1. With V trimmed by 4 bases and J by 6 bases, 5 bases remained unmatched. This CDR3 contains 14 residues. Germline V gene data show CDR1 as MGHDK and CDR2 as SYGVNS.

This clonotype was observed at least ten times. This chain connects TRBV5-1 to TRBJ2-1, with TRBD1 matching 7 bases. The germline V gene encodes CDR1 SGHRS and CDR2 YFSETQ. The V gene end was trimmed by 0 bases and the J gene end by 0 bases; junction bases not matched to a gene: 6. The CDR3 has 17 amino acids. CDR3 region: CASSLAETGSSYNEQFF. The CDR3 DNA is TGCGCCAGCAGCTTGGCCGAGACAGGGAGCTCCTACAATGAGCAGTTCTTC.

This clonotype was counted many times. The CDR3 loop is CASTILGFEQPQHF. CDR3 DNA sequence: TGTGCCAGCACTATCCTAGGGTTCGAGCAGCCCCAGCATTTT. The chain employs TRBV12-3 or TRBV12-4 and TRBJ1-5, with D hard to call. The ends were cut back, 7 bases at V and 7 bases at J, with 17 bases in the middle. The CDR3 runs to 14 residues.

This clonotype occurred many times. This sequence joins TRBV6-1 and TRBJ1-6, with D possibly TRBD1 on 5 matching bases. CDR1 and CDR2 (germline): MNHNS, SASEGT. The CDR3 spans 16 residues. Trimming shortened V by 4 bases and J by 3 bases, and 13 bases separated the two germline ends. This CDR3 is CASSGSRTNYNSPLHF. The CDR3 DNA reads TGTGCCAGCAGTGGATCCCGGACAAACTATAATTCACCCCTCCACTTT.

V is TRBV3-1 and J is TRBJ2-1; TRBD2 agrees at 14 bases. The CDR3 has 15 amino acids. V dropped 1 base and J dropped 15; count of bases not matched to a gene: 8. CDR1 and CDR2 (germline): LGHDT, YNNKEL (reference sequence). The CDR3 DNA sequence: TGTGCCAGCAGCCAAGGACTAGCGGGGGGGCTGTGGCTGTTCTTC. It codes for CASSQGLAGGLWLFF.

In this sample, this clonotype turned up many times. The J gene is TRBJ2-2, the V gene TRBV28; 9 nucleotides match TRBD1. The CDR3 covers 15 residues. CDR1 and CDR2 from the germline V gene are MDHEN and SYDVKM. V was pared by 5 bases and J by 7 bases, with 8 bases of the junction left unmatched. Written as DNA, the CDR3 is TGTGCCAGCAGTCCCGGGACAGGGTCCATCGGGGAGCTGTTTTTT. Its protein product is CASSPGTGSIGELFF.

This chain connects TRBV18 to TRBJ2-7; D perhaps matches TRBD1 (5 bases). The V and J ends lost 2 bases and 3 bases respectively, with 14 bases between them. CDR1 and CDR2 from the germline V gene are KGHSH and LQKENI. There are 15 residues in the CDR3. As DNA, the CDR3 is TGTGCCAGCTCACCAACAGGCCGGGCGTACTACGAGCAGTACTTC. Protein product: CASSPTGRAYYEQYF.

Ten or more counts support this clonotype. The rearrangement uses TRBV5-1 and TRBJ2-3; 9 bases are shared with TRBD2. In germline, CDR1 is SGHRS, CDR2 YFSETQ. The J segment lost 2 bases and the V segment lost 0 bases, leaving 4 bases of the junction unmatched. The CDR3 consists of 16 residues. DNA of the CDR3: TGCGCCAGCAGCTTGGTATTAGCGGGGGCCACAGATACGCAGTATTTT. Translation gives CASSLVLAGATDTQYF. The whole variable domain, filled in from reference TRBV5-1 and TRBJ2-3, reads KAGVTQTPRYLIKTRGQQVTLSCSPISGHRSVSWYQQTPGQGLQFLFEYFSETQRNKGNFPGRFSGRQFSNSRSEMNVSTLELGDSALYLCASSLVLAGATDTQYFGPGTRLTVL.

This clonotype was seen many times. The J gene is TRBJ1-2, the V gene TRBV11-2; 9 nucleotides match TRBD1. There are 14 residues in the CDR3. The junction had 8 bases not matched to a gene; V was cut back by 5 bases and J by 7 bases. Germline V lookup: CDR1 SGHAT, CDR2 FQNNGV. CDR3 amino acids: CASSPSGTGSGYTF. CDR3 nucleotide sequence: TGTGCCAGCAGCCCTTCCGGGACAGGGAGTGGCTACACCTTC.

CDR3 sequence reads: CASSVEQGSEQFF. In DNA, the CDR3 is TGTGCCAGCAGCGTAGAACAGGGGAGTGAGCAGTTCTTC. The V gene is TRBV9, the J gene TRBJ2-1, with 7 bases lining up with TRBD1. V was clipped by 0 bases and J by 9 bases; unmatched bases: 3. The CDR3 spans 13 residues. Germline V lookup: CDR1 SGDLS, CDR2 YYNGEE.

This clonotype has only a few counts. The chain links TRBV12-3 or TRBV12-4 to TRBJ1-2; 12 bases are a match to TRBD1. This CDR3 region has 18 residues. V lost 4 bases to trimming and J lost 1 base; unmatched junction nucleotides: 10. The CDR3 DNA follows: TGTGCCAGCAGTTCCCGCTCTGGGACAGGGGGCGGTAACTATGGCTACACCTTC. The encoded protein is CASSSRSGTGGGNYGYTF.

The V call is TRBV20-1, the J call TRBJ2-7; 9 nucleotides line up with TRBD1. This CDR3 region has 13 residues. Germline trimming cut 6 bases from V and 6 bases from J; bases unmatched to any gene: 9. Germline V CDR1 and CDR2: DFQATT, SNEGSKA (reference sequence). CDR3 coding DNA: TGCAGTGCACCGGGACAGGGAAACTCCGAGCAGTACTTC. It translates to CSAPGQGNSEQYF.

This clonotype was counted at least ten times. The chain joins TRBV12-3 or TRBV12-4 to TRBJ2-3, with 8 bases lining up with TRBD1. The CDR3 contains 15 residues. After removal of 3 bases from V and 4 bases from J, the junction contained 6 bases not matched to a gene. CDR3 coding DNA: TGTGCCAGCAGTTTTGCAGGGGGCGCGCCAGATACGCAGTATTTT. It codes for CASSFAGGAPDTQYF.

The sample holds a few counts of this clonotype. This chain joins TRBV18 and TRBJ2-7; 9 bases agree with TRBD1. From germline, CDR1 is KGHSH and CDR2 LQKENI. V shed 6 bases and J 6 bases; nucleotides not matched to a gene: 12. The CDR3 extends over 15 amino acids. The CDR3 is CASSPSRDRVVEQYF. CDR3 bases: TGTGCCAGCTCGCCAAGCCGGGACAGGGTTGTCGAGCAGTACTTC.

This clonotype was seen many times. V gene TRBV7-2 combines with J gene TRBJ2-3, with TRBD2 matching 12 bases. Germline loops: CDR1 SGHTA, CDR2 FQGNSA. Unmatched junction bases numbered 3, after V lost 4 bases and J lost 1 base. The CDR3 spans 16 residues. CDR3 region: CASSSRTSGGTDTQYF. The DNA of the CDR3 is TGTGCCAGCAGCTCCCGGACTAGCGGGGGCACAGATACGCAGTATTTT.

This clonotype was detected many times. V is TRBV20-1 and J is TRBJ1-2; D unclear. Trimming took off 6 bases at V and 4 bases at J, with 15 bases between the two ends. The CDR3 runs to 13 residues. Germline loops: CDR1 DFQATT, CDR2 SNEGSKA (reference sequence). CDR3 nucleotides: TGCAGTGCCGACAACGAGGTTCTCTATGGCTACACCTTC. The encoded protein is CSADNEVLYGYTF.

The CDR3 DNA reads TGCAGTGCTAGGCCCCCAAACTCGGAGTACGAGCAGTACTTC. Translating it yields CSARPPNSEYEQYF. J is TRBJ2-7 and V is TRBV20-1; no firm D call. Trimming left V 3 bases short and J 4 bases short, with 16 bases between. CDR3 length equals 14 residues. Germline assignment: CDR1 DFQATT and CDR2 SNEGSKA (reference sequence).

Concerning this clonotype: Being one base from a much bigger clone, this may be a read error. This chain connects TRBV20-1 to TRBJ1-3; TRBD1 might be the D (5 bases). Germline V lookup: CDR1 DFQATT, CDR2 SNEGSKA (reference sequence). This CDR3 spans 17 amino acids. The CDR3 DNA is TGCCGTGCTAGAGAGGGGCCGGGACGGGAAGGTGGAAACACCATATATTTT. Translation gives CRAREGPGREGGNTIYF.